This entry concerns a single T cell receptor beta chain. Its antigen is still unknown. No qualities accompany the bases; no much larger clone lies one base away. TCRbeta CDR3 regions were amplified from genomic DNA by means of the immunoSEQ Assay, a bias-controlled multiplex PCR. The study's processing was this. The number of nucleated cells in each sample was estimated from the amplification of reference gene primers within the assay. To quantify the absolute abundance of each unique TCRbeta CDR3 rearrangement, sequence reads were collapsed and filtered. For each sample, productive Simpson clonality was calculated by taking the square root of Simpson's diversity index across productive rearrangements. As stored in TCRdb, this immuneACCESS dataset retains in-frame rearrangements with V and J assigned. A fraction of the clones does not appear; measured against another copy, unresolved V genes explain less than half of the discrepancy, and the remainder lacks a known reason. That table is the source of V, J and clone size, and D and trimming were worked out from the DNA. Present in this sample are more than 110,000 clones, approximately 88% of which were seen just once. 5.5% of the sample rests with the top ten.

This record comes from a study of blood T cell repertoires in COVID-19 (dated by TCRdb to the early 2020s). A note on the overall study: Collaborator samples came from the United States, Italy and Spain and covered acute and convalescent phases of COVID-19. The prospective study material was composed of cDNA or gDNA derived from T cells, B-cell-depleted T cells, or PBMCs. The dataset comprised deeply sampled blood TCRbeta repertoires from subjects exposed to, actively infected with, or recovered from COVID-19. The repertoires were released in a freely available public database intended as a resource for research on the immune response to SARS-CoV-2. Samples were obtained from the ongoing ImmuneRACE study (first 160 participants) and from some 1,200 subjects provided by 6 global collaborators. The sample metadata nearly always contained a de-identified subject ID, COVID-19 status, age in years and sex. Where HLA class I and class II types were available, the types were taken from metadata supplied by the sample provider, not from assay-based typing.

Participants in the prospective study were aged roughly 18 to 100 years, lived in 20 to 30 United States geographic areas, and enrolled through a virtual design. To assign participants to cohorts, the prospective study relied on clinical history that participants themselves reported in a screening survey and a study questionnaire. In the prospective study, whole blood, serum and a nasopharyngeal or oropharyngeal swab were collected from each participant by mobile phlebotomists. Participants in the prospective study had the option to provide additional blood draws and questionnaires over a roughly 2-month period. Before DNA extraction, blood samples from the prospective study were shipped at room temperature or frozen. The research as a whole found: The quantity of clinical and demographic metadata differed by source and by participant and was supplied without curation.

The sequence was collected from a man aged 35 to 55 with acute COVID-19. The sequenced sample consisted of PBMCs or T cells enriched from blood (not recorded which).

In nucleotides, the sequence is TGTGCCAGCAGAAGACTAGCGGGAGGAGAGACCCAGTACTTC. It translates to CASRRLAGGETQYF. The chain joins TRBV5-6 to TRBJ2-5; 13 bases in between match TRBD2. V has 5 bases trimmed and J has 4 bases trimmed; junction bases matching no gene number 2. The CDR3 holds 14 amino acids from the cysteine to the phenylalanine. This entry keeps only the CDR3 DNA: 42 bases, framed from base 1. The germline V gene specifies SGHDT as CDR1 and YYEEEE as CDR2. Joined to the reference TRBV5-6 and TRBJ2-5 proteins, this CDR3 gives the full variable domain: DAGVTQSPTHLIKTRGQQVTLRCSPKSGHDTVSWYQQALGQGPQFIFQYYEEEERQRGNFPDRFSGHQFPNYSSELNVNALLLGDSALYLCASRRLAGGETQYFGPGTRLLVL.